The TCR beta chain described here comes from a study of shared clonotypes between healthy human individuals. CDR1 is MNHEY and CDR2 is SMNVEV in the germline V gene (reference sequence). V trimming: 10 bases; J trimming: 6 bases; junction bases outside the gene matches: 12. There are 14 residues in the CDR3. TCRdb's table, derived via immunoSEQ multiplex PCR, lists solely in-frame clones and lacks some. Altogether about 2.1 million clones are present, just under 95% being singletons, with the ten largest covering over 1.5%. Naive CD8 isolation took CD45RO-negative cells positively selected for CCR7 and excluded terminally differentiated effector memory CD45RA+ cells.

The specimen was naive CD8+ T cells from PBMCs. The origin of this receptor is a man between 18 and 35 years old in good health. Some clones in this sample may be carry-over from other donors' samples. J is TRBJ2-1 and V is TRBV27; 7 bases align to TRBD2. As DNA, the CDR3 is TGTGCCACCGCTAGCGGCCTCCGTCCCAATGAGCAGTTCTTC. Translated, it gives CATASGLRPNEQFF.